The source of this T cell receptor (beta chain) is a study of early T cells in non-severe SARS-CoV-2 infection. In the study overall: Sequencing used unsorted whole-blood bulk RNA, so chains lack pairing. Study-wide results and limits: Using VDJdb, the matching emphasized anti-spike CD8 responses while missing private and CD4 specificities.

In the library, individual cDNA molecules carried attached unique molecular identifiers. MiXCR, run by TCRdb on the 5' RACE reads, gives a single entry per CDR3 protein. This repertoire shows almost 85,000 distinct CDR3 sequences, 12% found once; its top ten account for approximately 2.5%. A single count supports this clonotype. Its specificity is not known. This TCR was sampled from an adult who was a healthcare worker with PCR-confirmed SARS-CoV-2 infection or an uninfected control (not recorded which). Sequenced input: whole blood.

As DNA, the CDR3 is TGTGCCAGCAGCCCCCCCGGAACAGATACGCAGTATTTT. Translating gives CASSPPGTDTQYF. This chain uses TRBV7-3 with TRBJ2-3; the D is unclear. Trimming removed 5 bases from V and 3 bases from J, with 9 bases in between. This CDR3 has 13 amino acids. CDR1 and CDR2 (germline): SGHTA, FQGTGA.